The source of this T cell receptor beta chain is a study of shared clonotypes between healthy human individuals. Notes on the study in general: It was the few donors that limited the genetic and exposure-history diversity represented.

Profiled with immunoSEQ multiplex PCR; TCRdb holds only in-frame clones, not every one. The sample holds approximately 2.5 million clones, around 90% seen once. Germline-derived CDR1 and CDR2 are LNHDA and SQIVND (reference sequence). There are 15 residues in the CDR3. The V and J ends lost 1 base and 7 bases, in that order; junction bases with no gene match: 4. A word on this clone: What it recognizes is unknown.

This sequence originates from a man aged 18 to 29 in good health. The specimen sequenced was naive CD4+ T cells sorted from blood. The subset is: CD45RA+ positively selected. The chain links TRBV19 to TRBJ2-4; 10 positions match TRBD1. This CDR3 reads CASSIAGTGVNIQYF. In DNA, the CDR3 is TGTGCCAGTAGTATAGCCGGGACAGGGGTCAACATTCAGTACTTC.